This T cell receptor (beta chain) was obtained from a study of blood T cell repertoires in COVID-19. Study-wide background: Sources were T cells, B-cell-depleted T cells, or PBMCs; the material itself was cDNA or gDNA.

V trimming: 3 bases; J trimming: 7 bases; junction bases outside the gene matches: 9. CDR3 length equals 16 residues. Germline CDR1 MNHEY, CDR2 SVGAGI. Original data processing: Amplification of reference gene primers was used by the study to estimate nucleated cell counts. Clones were sequenced by immunoSEQ multiplex PCR, and TCRdb holds only the in-frame ones, with some missing. The V and J calls and the clone size are those of that table, but D and trimming were determined from the DNA. The table records around 320,000 clones, over 75% of them present only once. Sample: peripheral blood. The TCR originated in a human donor in a cohort sampled during active COVID-19. The rearrangement links TRBV6-5 to TRBJ2-1; 10 positions agree with TRBD2. CDR3: CASSYETSGSQNEQFF. The CDR3 nucleotides are TGTGCCAGCAGTTATGAGACTAGCGGGTCCCAAAATGAGCAGTTCTTC.